These T cell receptor beta chains were read from a single sample in a study of shared clonotypes between healthy human individuals. Profiled with immunoSEQ multiplex PCR; TCRdb holds only in-frame clones, not every one. The sample lists about 480,000 clones; about three quarters were seen once. Sequencing was carried out using PBMCs. The receptor set was obtained from a woman in her thirties or forties in good health. Some clones in this sample may be carry-over from other donors' samples. Both conserved end residues are part of each CDR3. Each record gives: V gene, J gene, CDR3 length, CDR3 protein.

V: TRBV18
J: TRBJ2-5
length: 13
CDR3: CASSPRTGETQYF

V: TRBV28
J: TRBJ1-2
length: 12
CDR3: CASSFRATGYTF

V: TRBV5-8
J: TRBJ1-1
length: 12
CDR3: CASSFGLTEAFF

V: TRBV5-1
J: TRBJ1-4
length: 14
CDR3: CASSVDRGLEKLFF

V: TRBV5-1
J: TRBJ2-5
length: 18
CDR3: CASSLDPPGQGASETQYF

V: TRBV11-3
J: TRBJ2-7
length: 15
CDR3: CASSLEHGPPYEQYF

V: TRBV19
J: TRBJ2-3
length: 19
CDR3: CASSGVPSRTSWEADTQYF

V: TRBV9
J: TRBJ2-5
length: 15
CDR3: CASSVTGTWGETQYF

V: TRBV2
J: TRBJ1-4
length: 15
CDR3: CASYPRGTGEEKLFF

V: TRBV7-9
J: TRBJ2-3
length: 16
CDR3: CASSLGQGVQLKVQYF

V: TRBV7-9
J: TRBJ2-2
length: 15
CDR3: CASSLVAPNTGELFF

V: TRBV14
J: -
length: 15
CDR3: CASSQQRWAPYEQFF

V: TRBV5-1
J: TRBJ1-3
length: 15
CDR3: CASSLGQFSGNTIYF

V: TRBV19
J: TRBJ2-7
length: 15
CDR3: CASSIGGIIGDEQYF

V: TRBV28
J: TRBJ1-2
length: 12
CDR3: CAIQYSNYGYTF

V: TRBV19
J: TRBJ1-1
length: 13
CDR3: CASSIGRGTEAFF

V: TRBV9
J: TRBJ2-5
length: 16
CDR3: CASSVGQGALVETQYF

V: TRBV2
J: TRBJ1-4
length: 17
CDR3: CASSPGGGRLTNEKLFF

V: TRBV29-1
J: TRBJ1-5
length: 14
CDR3: CSVEPSGEGQPQHF

V: TRBV28
J: TRBJ2-7
length: 15
CDR3: CASSLTGSRSYEQYF

V: TRBV7-9
J: TRBJ1-1
length: 15
CDR3: CASSHDRGGGTEAFF

V: TRBV6-6
J: TRBJ2-1
length: 13
CDR3: CASGPDWGGEQFF

V: TRBV27
J: TRBJ1-3
length: 15
CDR3: CASSRDRSPGNTIYF

V: TRBV13
J: TRBJ2-1
length: 16
CDR3: CASSPKLGTGYNEQFF

V: TRBV6-1
J: TRBJ1-2
length: 12
CDR3: CASSDGDRAPLF

V: TRBV6-5
J: TRBJ2-7
length: 11
CDR3: CASRRGDEQYF

V: TRBV4-3
J: TRBJ2-1
length: 15
CDR3: CASSREAGGVYEQFF

V: TRBV9
J: TRBJ2-1
length: 15
CDR3: CASSVAGQAYNEQFF

V: TRBV27
J: TRBJ1-1
length: 15
CDR3: CASIGLGDVNTEAFF

V: TRBV6-6
J: TRBJ1-1
length: 15
CDR3: CASSISAGMNTEAFF

V: TRBV14
J: TRBJ1-3
length: 18
CDR3: CASSQPPGQGALGNTIYF